One sample yielded the 26 T cell receptor beta chains listed below, sequenced in a study of cytomegalovirus exposure and HLA in healthy donors. Sequenced by immunoSEQ multiplex PCR; TCRdb stores in-frame clones only, minus some. The sample has around 260,000 clones, 90% seen once. Sequencing was carried out using PBMCs. The receptors derive from a woman in her twenties or thirties in good health and CMV-seronegative.

This chain joins TRBV11-2 and TRBJ2-7; D not resolved. Trimming shortened V by 3 bases and J by 4 bases, and 10 bases separated the two germline ends. The CDR3 is 13 amino acids. Germline CDR1 and CDR2: SGHAT and FQNNGV. The CDR3 region is CASSLDVVYEQYF. As DNA, the CDR3 is TGTGCCAGCAGCTTGGATGTTGTGTACGAGCAGTACTTC.

This chain links TRBV4-1 with TRBJ2-3, with D possibly being TRBD2 (5 bases). Trimming took 1 base from V and 1 from J, leaving 9 bases between them. The germline gives CDR1 MGHRA, CDR2 YSYEKL. There are 15 residues in the CDR3. CDR3 in amino acids: CASSQAGLGTDTQYF. The CDR3 nucleotides are TGCGCCAGCAGCCAAGCGGGATTGGGCACAGATACGCAGTATTTT.

V and J are TRBV7-6 and TRBJ2-1; 11 bases fit TRBD2. The V gene end was trimmed by 5 bases and the J gene end by 5 bases; junction bases not matched to a gene: 5. Germline CDR1 and CDR2: SGHVS and FNYEAQ. The CDR3 has 15 amino acids. Here the CDR3 reads CASSPHSGRDNEQFF. The CDR3 DNA follows: TGTGCCAGCAGCCCCCATAGCGGGAGGGACAATGAGCAGTTCTTC.

This clone was picked up a small number of times. The J gene is TRBJ1-1, the V gene TRBV4-1; D remains unclear. The CDR3 covers 17 residues. The germline V gene has CDR1 MGHRA and CDR2 YSYEKL. Trimming shortened V by 1 base and J by 3 bases, and 18 bases separated the two germline ends. CDR3: CASSQGSGLQGDTEAFF. Written as DNA, the CDR3 is TGCGCCAGCAGCCAAGGTTCGGGGTTGCAAGGTGACACTGAAGCTTTCTTT.

The chain couples TRBV10-3 to TRBJ2-5, with a possible D match to TRBD1 (5 bases). Trimming removed 0 bases from V and 1 base from J, with 18 bases in between. CDR1 and CDR2 (germline): ENHRY, SYGVKD. This CDR3 region has 18 residues. CDR3 residues: CAISESLISTAFQETQYF. DNA of the CDR3: TGTGCCATCAGTGAGTCTTTAATCTCGACAGCGTTCCAAGAGACCCAGTACTTC.

The chain joins TRBV9 to TRBJ2-1; D might be TRBD1 (5 bases). Germline assignment: CDR1 SGDLS and CDR2 YYNGEE. The CDR3 is made up of 14 amino acids. V gave up 0 bases and J gave up 2 bases, with 6 bases separating them. In DNA form, the CDR3 reads TGTGCCAGCAGCGTAGAGGGGCCCTACAATGAGCAGTTCTTC. This encodes CASSVEGPYNEQFF.

The chain joins TRBV2 to TRBJ2-7, with 12 bases aligning to TRBD2. V lost 6 bases, J lost 5 bases, and 8 bases stayed unmatched. Looked up from germline, CDR1 is SNHLY and CDR2 is FYNNEI. The CDR3 length is 15 residues. This CDR3 reads CASRKTSGGGDEQYF. The CDR3 DNA reads TGTGCCAGCAGGAAGACTAGCGGGGGAGGCGACGAGCAGTACTTC.

This chain joins TRBV6-5 and TRBJ1-1; TRBD1 aligns across 10 bases. Trimming cost V 0 bases and J 4 bases; bases outside gene matches: 2. CDR3 length: 15 residues. Looked up from germline, CDR1 is MNHEY and CDR2 is SVGAGI. CDR3 protein: CASSYSRDRGTEAFF. CDR3 coding DNA: TGTGCCAGCAGTTACTCGCGGGACAGGGGCACTGAAGCTTTCTTT.

The chain carries TRBV11-2 and TRBJ2-7; 13 bases fit TRBD2. V lost 5 bases and J lost 6; bases outside the gene matches: 10. CDR1 SGHAT and CDR2 FQNNGV come from the germline V gene. The CDR3 extends over 16 amino acids. The CDR3 here is CASSRGTSGVWAEQYF. DNA of the CDR3: TGTGCCAGCAGCCGAGGGACTAGCGGGGTATGGGCCGAGCAGTACTTC.

The chain couples TRBV5-4 to TRBJ2-3; D possibly corresponds to TRBD2 (5 bases). The CDR3 covers 15 residues. The germline V and J ends were trimmed by 0 bases and 3 bases, with 11 bases remaining between them. CDR1 and CDR2 from the germline V gene are SGHNT and YYREEE (reference sequence). The DNA for the CDR3 is TGTGCCAGCAGCTTGGGAGGGATGCGTACAGATACGCAGTATTTT. As protein: CASSLGGMRTDTQYF.

The V call is TRBV6-5, the J call TRBJ2-1; D gene unclear. The CDR3 loop spans 13 amino acids. Trimming left V 0 bases short and J 7 bases short, with 7 bases between. Germline V CDR1 and CDR2: MNHEY, SVGAGI. The DNA for the CDR3 is TGTGCCAGCAGTTACTCCACGGGTAATGAGCAGTTCTTC. Encoded protein: CASSYSTGNEQFF.

The chain combines TRBV4-3 with TRBJ2-2; D assignment may be TRBD1 or TRBD2 (5 bases each). Germline V lookup: CDR1 LGHNA, CDR2 YSLEER. The CDR3 length is 16 residues. V was pared by 3 bases and J by 5 bases, with 16 bases between. The CDR3 DNA reads TGCGCCAGCAGCCAGGGTTCGGGACGGACTACCGGGGAGCTGTTTTTT. It encodes CASSQGSGRTTGELFF.

The chain couples TRBV5-6 to TRBJ2-2; D is possibly TRBD1 (5 bases). This CDR3 comprises 16 residues. Trimming stripped 0 bases from V and 2 bases from J, with 11 bases between. The germline V gene has CDR1 SGHDT and CDR2 YYEEEE. The CDR3 DNA follows: TGTGCCAGCAGCTTGGAGTGGCAGGGAAACACCGGGGAGCTGTTTTTT. It is translated as CASSLEWQGNTGELFF. Using reference TRBV5-6 and TRBJ2-2 for the parts outside the CDR3, the full variable domain is DAGVTQSPTHLIKTRGQQVTLRCSPKSGHDTVSWYQQALGQGPQFIFQYYEEEERQRGNFPDRFSGHQFPNYSSELNVNALLLGDSALYLCASSLEWQGNTGELFFGEGSRLTVL.

The genes are TRBV5-1 and TRBJ1-3; TRBD1 agrees at 9 bases. The CDR3 contains 16 residues. The V segment lost 3 bases and the J segment 0 bases; nucleotides outside the gene matches: 4. CDR1 is SGHRS, CDR2 YFSETQ, per germline. CDR3 sequence reads: CASSSWTGDSGNTIYF. The CDR3 nucleotides are TGCGCCAGCAGCTCTTGGACAGGGGACTCTGGAAACACCATATATTTT.

This clone showed up just a few times. J is TRBJ2-3 and V is TRBV27, with D perhaps matching TRBD1 (6 bases). Trimming stripped 6 bases from V and 0 bases from J, with 10 bases between. The CDR3 spans 14 residues. Germline V gene data show CDR1 as MNHEY and CDR2 as SMNVEV (reference sequence). The CDR3, as DNA: TGTGCCAGCAGCGGACAGACGAGCACAGATACGCAGTATTTT. Protein sequence: CASSGQTSTDTQYF.

CDR3 sequence: CSVEAGTGFPDTQYF. CDR3 coding DNA: TGCAGCGTTGAGGCCGGGACAGGGTTCCCAGATACGCAGTATTTT. This chain uses TRBV29-1 with TRBJ2-3, with TRBD1 identical over 9 bases. J gave up 4 bases and V 3 bases, and 8 bases lay outside the gene matches. The CDR3 loop spans 15 amino acids. Germline lookup yields CDR1 SQVTM and CDR2 ANQGSEA.

The chain combines TRBV9 with TRBJ2-7; D is ambiguous. CDR1 is SGDLS, CDR2 YYNGEE, per germline. CDR3 length: 10 amino acids. V was clipped by 4 bases and J by 1 base, with 0 bases between them. CDR3 in amino acids: CASSSYEQYF. The CDR3 nucleotides are TGTGCCAGCAGCTCCTACGAGCAGTACTTC.

The chain joins TRBV7-2 to TRBJ1-1; D call uncertain. This CDR3 has 14 amino acids. The germline CDR1 and CDR2 sequences are SGHTA and FQGNSA. The V end lost 1 base, the J end lost 0 bases, and 6 bases lay between the germline ends. The CDR3 sequence is CASSLEGMNTEAFF. In DNA, the CDR3 is TGTGCCAGCAGCTTAGAGGGAATGAACACTGAAGCTTTCTTT.

The chain recombines TRBV18 with TRBJ2-7; the D is unclear. CDR3 length equals 15 residues. Germline CDR1 KGHSH, CDR2 LQKENI. Trimming removed 5 bases at V and 0 bases at J, with 14 bases between. The CDR3 bases are TGTGCCAGCTCATCAACTGGACGGAGCTCCTACGAGCAGTACTTC. This translates into CASSSTGRSSYEQYF.

This clone was seen a single time. The J gene is TRBJ2-1, the V gene TRBV5-4; 7 bases fit TRBD2. Germline V gives CDR1 SGHNT, CDR2 YYREEE (reference sequence). The CDR3 covers 16 residues. Unmatched junction bases numbered 7, after V lost 0 bases and J lost 4 bases. The CDR3 spells CASSLGWEGIYNEQFF. DNA for the CDR3: TGTGCCAGCAGCTTGGGGTGGGAGGGCATATACAATGAGCAGTTCTTC.

V is TRBV11-2 and J is TRBJ2-3; no clear D. The germline gives CDR1 SGHAT, CDR2 FQNNGV. The V end lost 5 bases, the J end lost 1 base, and 7 bases lay between the germline ends. This CDR3 is built from 13 residues. CDR3 DNA sequence: TGTGCCAGCAGCGGCCAGGGCACAGATACGCAGTATTTT. Amino acids: CASSGQGTDTQYF.

This clone was counted once. J is TRBJ2-1 and V is TRBV4-3, with 7 bases fitting TRBD2. From germline, CDR1 is LGHNA and CDR2 YSLEER. The V segment lost 3 bases and the J segment 3 bases; nucleotides outside the gene matches: 11. This CDR3 comprises 17 residues. CDR3 nucleotides: TGCGCCAGCAGCCAGGTCTTCGCGGGAGAGATCTACAATGAGCAGTTCTTC. Translation gives CASSQVFAGEIYNEQFF.

Worth noting for this clone: The sample carries other DNA sequences with the same CDR3. V is TRBV9 and J is TRBJ1-3, with unresolved D. The CDR3 length is 12 residues. Trimming pared 0 bases from V and 2 bases from J, leaving 0 bases between. CDR1 SGDLS and CDR2 YYNGEE come from the germline V gene. CDR3 in DNA: TGTGCCAGCAGCGTAGCTGGAAACACCATATATTTT. Its translation: CASSVAGNTIYF.

This chain links TRBV10-3 with TRBJ1-2; D is unresolved. Between the trimmed V and J ends, which lost 3 bases and 0 bases, there was a span of 11 bases. CDR3 length: 15 amino acids. CDR1 and CDR2 (germline): ENHRY, SYGVKD. The CDR3 nucleotides read TGTGCCATCAGTGATGACGGCAGGCCTAACTATGGCTACACCTTC. It translates to CAISDDGRPNYGYTF.

The V call is TRBV18, the J call TRBJ2-3; D possibly corresponds to TRBD1 (6 bases). Per germline, CDR1 KGHSH and CDR2 LQKENI. The V end lost 6 bases, the J end lost 2 bases, and 9 bases lay between the germline ends. The CDR3 sequence is 13 residues long. The CDR3 is CASSRQATDTQYF. CDR3 coding DNA: TGTGCCAGCTCGCGACAGGCCACAGATACGCAGTATTTT.

The CDR3 DNA is TGTGCCAGCAGCTCCGGGCAGAACACTGAAGCTTTCTTT. Protein sequence: CASSSGQNTEAFF. The chain is built from TRBV7-3 and TRBJ1-1; D is undetermined. There are 13 residues in the CDR3. Germline CDR1 is SGHTA and CDR2 is FQGTGA. V was shortened by 4 bases and J by 1 base, with 7 bases between the two germline ends.